These T cell receptor beta chains were read from a single sample in a study of blood T cells in healthy people across ages. MiXCR, run by TCRdb on the 5' RACE reads, gives a single entry per CDR3 protein. Seen here are over 700,000 distinct CDR3 sequences, 20% to 25% observed once, and the top ten hold 9.4%. These data also formed part of another study, on T cells of mothers and their children.

Sequenced material: blood. The receptor source for this set is a boy younger than 18 in good health. CDR3s include the opening cysteine and the closing phenylalanine or tryptophan. A D gene is named only where the DNA matches it firmly. Clone size is stated in some rows and not others, as once, few, many or a class when expanded.

cdr3_length	v_call	j_call	clone_size	d_call	cdr3_nt	cdr3_aa
16	TRBV29-1	TRBJ2-3	NA	NA	TGCAGCGTTGAAGCCCCCCTAGCCGTTAGCACAGATACGCAGTATTTT	CSVEAPLAVSTDTQYF
16	TRBV7-9	TRBJ1-1	few	NA	TGTGCCAGCAGCTTTAGCAGGGGCGGATTATACACTGAAGCTCTCTTT	CASSFSRGGLYTEALF
14	TRBV11-2	TRBJ1-4	NA	NA	TGTGCCAGCAGCGCCGCGGCAACTAATGAAAAACTGTTTTTT	CASSAAATNEKLFF
15	TRBV9	TRBJ2-1	NA	TRBD2	TGTGCCAGCAGCCCCCCACTAGCGGGGCCAAATGAGCAGTTCTTC	CASSPPLAGPNEQFF
15	TRBV7-8	TRBJ2-4	few	TRBD1	TGTGCCAGCAGCTTATCCGGGACAGGGACAGACATTCAGTACTTC	CASSLSGTGTDIQYF
11	TRBV29-1	TRBJ2-1	NA	NA	TGCAGCGCTGAAATTGGGTTTGAGCAGTTCTTC	CSAEIGFEQFF
15	TRBV20-1	TRBJ2-1	few	NA	TGCAGTGCTAGAGAGCAGCGTACCTCCTACAATGAGCAGTTCTTC	CSAREQRTSYNEQFF
14	TRBV18	TRBJ2-3	NA	NA	TGTGCCAGCTCACCGGACGAGGGCACAGATACGCAGTATTTT	CASSPDEGTDTQYF
14	TRBV4-2	TRBJ2-1	few	NA	TGTGCCAGCAGCCAAGGGGTTTATCCCAATGAGCAGTTCTTC	CASSQGVYPNEQFF
16	TRBV7-2	TRBJ2-4	NA	TRBD2	TGTGCCAGCAGCTTAGAATTCGGGAGGGCCCGGAACATTCTGTACTTC	CASSLEFGRARNILYF
14	TRBV20-1	TRBJ2-3	NA	NA	TGCAGTGCTTCGACCGGGGGTCGCACAGATACGCAGTATTTT	CSASTGGRTDTQYF
14	TRBV7-6	TRBJ1-5	NA	NA	TGTGCCAGCAGCGCAGAGACGGGAGATCAGCCCCAGCATTTT	CASSAETGDQPQHF
16	TRBV14	TRBJ2-3	NA	TRBD2	TGTGCCAGCAGCCCAAGACTAGCTAGGCCGACAGATACGCAGTATTTT	CASSPRLARPTDTQYF
15	TRBV20-1	TRBJ2-1	few	NA	TGCAGTGCTTCGTACCGGGGTAGCTCCTACAATGAGCAGTTCTTC	CSASYRGSSYNEQFF
15	TRBV4-1	TRBJ2-7	few	NA	TGCGCCAGCAGCCAGCTCCGGGACGGGGCAGTCGAGCAGTACTTC	CASSQLRDGAVEQYF
16	TRBV7-9	TRBJ2-1	few	TRBD1	TGTGCCAGCAGCTCCCCCGGGACAGTGGCCTACAATGAGCAGTTCTTC	CASSSPGTVAYNEQFF
13	TRBV7-9	TRBJ2-7	few	TRBD1	TGTGCCAGCCGCGGACAGGGGGCTAGCGAGCAGTACTTC	CASRGQGASEQYF
13	TRBV9	TRBJ1-3	few	NA	TGTGCCAGCAGCGAAGGTTCTGGAAACACCATATATTTT	CASSEGSGNTIYF
17	TRBV5-1	TRBJ2-5	NA	TRBD2	TGCGCCAGCAGCTTGGCCGAAGTGACTAGCGGGCAAGAGACCCAGTACTTC	CASSLAEVTSGQETQYF
18	TRBV6-5	TRBJ2-1	few	TRBD2	TGTGCCAGCAGTTCGCCGTGGGGCGCGGGAGTAGGATACAATGAGCAGTTCTTC	CASSSPWGAGVGYNEQFF
15	TRBV2	TRBJ2-5	few	NA	TGTGCCAGCAGTGATAACAGGGATTGGGGAGAGACCCAGTACTTC	CASSDNRDWGETQYF
16	TRBV14	TRBJ2-3	NA	TRBD1	TGTGCCAGCAGCTACCAGACAGGGTCAAGCACAGATACGCAGTATTTT	CASSYQTGSSTDTQYF
13	TRBV27	TRBJ2-7	few	NA	TGTGCCAGCAGTTGGGGAGGCCTCGGCGAGCAGTACTTC	CASSWGGLGEQYF
18	TRBV4-2	TRBJ2-1	few	TRBD2	TGTGCCAGCAGCCAAGCGGCCCGCCTAGCGGGGGGGACGGATGAGCAGTTCTTC	CASSQAARLAGGTDEQFF
13	TRBV7-3	TRBJ2-1	few	NA	TGTGCCAGCAGAACCTCAGGGGAACGTGAGCAGTTCTTC	CASRTSGEREQFF
13	TRBV7-9	TRBJ1-1	NA	NA	TGTGCCAGCAGTCTCGAGAGGGGGTTTGAAGCTTTCTTT	CASSLERGFEAFF
13	TRBV7-2	TRBJ2-7	many	NA	TGTGCCAGCAGCTTATCCCCTCGCTACGAGCAGTACTTC	CASSLSPRYEQYF
12	TRBV21-1	TRBJ2-3	few	NA	TGTGCCAGCAACCACAGGGGCCCGGCGCAGTATTTT	CASNHRGPAQYF
16	TRBV20-1	TRBJ1-4	NA	NA	TGCAGTGCGGAGGACGGGCTTACAGCAACTAATGAAAAACTGTTTTTT	CSAEDGLTATNEKLFF
16	TRBV9	TRBJ2-5	few	TRBD2	TGTGCCAGCAGCGTCACGAGCGGGGGGGTTAAAGAGACCCAGTACTTC	CASSVTSGGVKETQYF
16	TRBV3-1	TRBJ2-1	NA	TRBD1	TGTGCCAGCAGCCAAGAGCCACAGGGGGCGTTCAATGAGCAGTTCTTC	CASSQEPQGAFNEQFF